The next 13 T cell receptor beta chains were all read from a single sample in a study of T cell responses to AZD1222 COVID-19 vaccine. Assay: immunoSEQ multiplex PCR; the TCRdb copy retains only in-frame clones and omits some. This sample has around 130,000 clones, with 80% to 90% found just once. The material sequenced was peripheral blood, taken on day 0 of AZD1222 vaccination. Receptors originate from an adult in good health.

This chain uses TRBV6-1 with TRBJ2-7; 10 nucleotides match TRBD1. Per the germline V gene, CDR1 is MNHNS and CDR2 is SASEGT. This CDR3 has 16 amino acids. V trimming: 4 bases; J trimming: 4 bases; junction bases outside the gene matches: 10. The CDR3 DNA sequence: TGTGCCAGCAGTGTGATAGGGACAGGGGTAGGTTACGAGCAGTACTTC. Encoded protein: CASSVIGTGVGYEQYF.

V usage is TRBV7-9 and J usage is TRBJ1-3; D is undetermined. The CDR3 covers 14 residues. V was trimmed by 0 bases and J by 7 bases, leaving 10 bases between them. Germline assignment: CDR1 SEHNR and CDR2 FQNEAQ (reference sequence). Here the CDR3 DNA reads TGTGCCAGCAGCTTAGCGCAATCGGGCAACACCATATATTTT. Encoded protein: CASSLAQSGNTIYF.

V usage is TRBV2 and J usage is TRBJ1-5; D is unclear. The CDR3 totals 14 residues. Germline loops: CDR1 SNHLY, CDR2 FYNNEI. V lost 7 bases, J lost 2 bases, and 12 bases lay in between. In nucleotides, the CDR3 is TGTGCCAGCAAACTAGATGTGGGCAATCAGCCCCAGCATTTT. It encodes CASKLDVGNQPQHF.

The chain couples TRBV3-1 (or the pseudogene TRBV3-2) to TRBJ2-2, with D possibly matching TRBD1 (5 bases). Trimming removed 6 bases at V and 0 bases at J, with 11 bases between. This CDR3 spans 15 amino acids. CDR1 and CDR2 from the germline V gene are LGHDT and YNNKEL (reference sequence). The CDR3 DNA sequence: TGTGCCAGCAGTCGTCAGGGTTCGAACACCGGGGAGCTGTTTTTT. It yields the protein CASSRQGSNTGELFF.

The chain carries TRBV3-1 (or the pseudogene TRBV3-2) and TRBJ1-4; 8 bases line up with TRBD1. The CDR3 has 13 amino acids. The germline CDR1 and CDR2 sequences are LGHDT and YNNKEL (reference sequence). The V and J ends lost 9 bases and 6 bases, in that order; junction bases with no gene match: 6. CDR3 sequence: CASAGGFDEKLFF. DNA of the CDR3: TGTGCCAGTGCAGGGGGCTTCGATGAAAAACTGTTTTTT.

The CDR3 DNA reads as TGTGCCAGTAGTATAGATCTTCGGGGTAACACTGAAGCTTTCTTT. This encodes CASSIDLRGNTEAFF. The V gene is TRBV19, the J gene TRBJ1-1; D remains ambiguous. This CDR3 spans 15 amino acids. Trimming removed 0 bases from V and 2 bases from J, with 10 bases in between. Germline V gene sequence: CDR1 LNHDA, CDR2 SQIVND (reference sequence).

The chain carries TRBV6-5 and TRBJ2-1; 12 bases are shared with TRBD2. The CDR3 has 12 amino acids. From germline, CDR1 is MNHEY and CDR2 SVGAGI. Trimming took 8 bases from V and 10 from J; bases not matched to a gene: 3. The CDR3 protein is CASSSGRVEQFF. As DNA, the CDR3 is TGTGCCAGCTCTAGCGGGAGGGTGGAGCAGTTCTTC.

The rearrangement joins TRBV28 to TRBJ1-2; perhaps TRBD1 as D (6 bases). CDR1 is MDHEN, CDR2 SYDVKM, per germline. V gave up 2 bases and J gave up 7 bases, with 11 bases separating them. This CDR3 contains 13 residues. Here the CDR3 reads CASSLEGVRGYTF. The CDR3 DNA sequence: TGTGCCAGCAGTTTAGAGGGGGTACGTGGCTACACCTTC.

The chain combines TRBV4-2 with TRBJ2-7; 10 nucleotides align to TRBD1. Per germline, CDR1 LGHNA and CDR2 YNFKEQ. With 4 bases clipped from V and 4 bases from J, the junction kept 4 bases outside the gene matches. This CDR3 contains 14 residues. CDR3 nucleotides: TGTGCCAGCAGCCTAGGGACAGGGGAATACGAGCAGTACTTC. Translated, it gives CASSLGTGEYEQYF.

This sequence joins TRBV13 and TRBJ1-5; D remains unclear. The CDR3 has 13 amino acids. The germline V gene encodes CDR1 PRHDT and CDR2 FYEKMQ (reference sequence). V was clipped by 1 base and J by 7 bases, with 8 bases between them. The CDR3 nucleotides read TGTGCCAGCAGCTTAGATAGGGAGCAGCCCCAGCATTTT. Translation: CASSLDREQPQHF.

V usage is TRBV3-1 (or the pseudogene TRBV3-2) and J usage is TRBJ2-2; D is undetermined. This CDR3 region has 12 residues. The ends were cut back, 4 bases at V and 2 bases at J, with 2 bases in the middle. Germline V gene lookup returns CDR1 LGHDT and CDR2 YNNKEL (reference sequence). CDR3 bases: TGTGCCAGCAGCCCTAACACCGGGGAGCTGTTTTTT. This codes for CASSPNTGELFF.

This chain joins TRBV2 and TRBJ1-2; a possible D gene is TRBD1 (5 bases). V was cut by 1 base and J by 7 bases, with 10 bases left in between. Germline V gene lookup returns CDR1 SNHLY and CDR2 FYNNEI. The CDR3 runs 13 residues. The CDR3 spells CASSEVRDGGYTF. The CDR3 DNA sequence: TGTGCCAGCAGTGAAGTCAGGGACGGTGGCTACACCTTC.

The V and J genes are TRBV18 and TRBJ2-2, with TRBD2 matching 12 bases. This CDR3 is built from 17 residues. The V gene end was trimmed by 3 bases and the J gene end by 2 bases; junction bases not matched to a gene: 4. Germline V gene data show CDR1 as KGHSH and CDR2 as LQKENI. The CDR3 DNA is TGTGCCAGCTCACCTAGACTAGCGGGAGTTAACACCGGGGAGCTGTTTTTT. It is translated as CASSPRLAGVNTGELFF.